This TCR beta chain was observed in a study of beta chain features in type 1 diabetes. Study results and caveats: Shorter TCRB CDR3s, moderately but significantly so, were found in Type 1 diabetes patients in all four CD4+ subsets. Fewer insertions but more deletions were seen at VDJ junctions in type 1 diabetes patients.

Germline CDR1 and CDR2: SGHRS and YFSETQ. The CDR3 is made up of 15 amino acids. The trim removed 2 bases at V and 5 bases at J, leaving 7 bases unmatched. Only one heparinised blood draw was taken per donor, and its volume averaged about 120 mL. Purity exceeding 98% was reached by all sorted populations. The investigators reverse transcribed all of the isolated RNA, so they sequenced expressed TCRB transcripts. Sequencing used immunoSEQ multiplex PCR; TCRdb keeps in-frame clones, though not all of them. The repertoire consists of a few hundred thousand clones, with roughly 9.8% occurring once and the leading ten covering about 0.6%. As concerns this clone: Its target is not known.

The sample consisted of central memory CD4+ T cells from blood. This chain uses TRBV5-1 with TRBJ2-3; 8 bases are shared with TRBD2. The sequence was obtained from a man in his thirties or forties with type 1 diabetes. Here the CDR3 DNA reads TGCGCCAGCAGCTTATCGTTAGCGGGATTAGATACGCAGTATTTT. Amino acid sequence: CASSLSLAGLDTQYF. Full variable domain (outside the CDR3, taken from reference TRBV5-1 and TRBJ2-3): KAGVTQTPRYLIKTRGQQVTLSCSPISGHRSVSWYQQTPGQGLQFLFEYFSETQRNKGNFPGRFSGRQFSNSRSEMNVSTLELGDSALYLCASSLSLAGLDTQYFGPGTRLTVL.